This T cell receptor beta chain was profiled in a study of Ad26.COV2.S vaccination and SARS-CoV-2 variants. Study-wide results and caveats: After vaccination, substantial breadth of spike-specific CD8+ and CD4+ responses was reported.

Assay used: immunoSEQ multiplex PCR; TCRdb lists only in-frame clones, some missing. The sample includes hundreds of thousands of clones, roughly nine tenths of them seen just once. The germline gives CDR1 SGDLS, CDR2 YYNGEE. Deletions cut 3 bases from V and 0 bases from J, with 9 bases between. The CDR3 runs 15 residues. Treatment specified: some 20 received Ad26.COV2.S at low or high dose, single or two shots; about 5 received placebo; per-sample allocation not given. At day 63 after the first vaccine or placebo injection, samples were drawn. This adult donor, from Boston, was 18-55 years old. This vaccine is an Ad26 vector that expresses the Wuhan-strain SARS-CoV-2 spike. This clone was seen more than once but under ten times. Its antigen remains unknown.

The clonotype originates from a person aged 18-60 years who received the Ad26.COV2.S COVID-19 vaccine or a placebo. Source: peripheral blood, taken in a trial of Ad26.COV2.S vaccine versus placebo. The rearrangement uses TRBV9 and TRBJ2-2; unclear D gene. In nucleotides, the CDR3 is TGTGCCAGCAGCGGTGCGACAACGAACACCGGGGAGCTGTTTTTT. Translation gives CASSGATTNTGELFF.